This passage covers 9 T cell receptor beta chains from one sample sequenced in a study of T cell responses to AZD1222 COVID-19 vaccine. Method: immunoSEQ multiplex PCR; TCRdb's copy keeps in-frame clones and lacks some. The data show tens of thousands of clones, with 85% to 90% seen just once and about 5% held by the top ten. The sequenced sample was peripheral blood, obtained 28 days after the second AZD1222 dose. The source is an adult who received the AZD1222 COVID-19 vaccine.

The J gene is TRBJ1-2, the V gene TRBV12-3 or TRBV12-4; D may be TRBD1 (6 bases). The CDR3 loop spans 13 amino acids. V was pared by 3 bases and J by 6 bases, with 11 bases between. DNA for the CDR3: TGTGCCAGCAGTTTCGACAGGAGGCATGGCTACACCTTC. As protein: CASSFDRRHGYTF.

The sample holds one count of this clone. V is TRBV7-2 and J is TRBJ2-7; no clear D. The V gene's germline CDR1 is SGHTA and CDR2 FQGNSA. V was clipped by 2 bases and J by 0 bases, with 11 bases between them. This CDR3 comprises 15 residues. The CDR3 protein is CASSLMSLSSYEQYF. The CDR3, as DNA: TGTGCCAGCAGCTTAATGTCGCTGAGCTCCTACGAGCAGTACTTC.

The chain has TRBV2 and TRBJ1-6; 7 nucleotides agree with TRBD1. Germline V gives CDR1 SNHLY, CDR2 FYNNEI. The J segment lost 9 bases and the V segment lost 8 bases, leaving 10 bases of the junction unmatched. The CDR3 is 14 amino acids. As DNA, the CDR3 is TGTGCCAGCCACTCAAGACAGGGCGGTTCACCCCTCCACTTT. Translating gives CASHSRQGGSPLHF.

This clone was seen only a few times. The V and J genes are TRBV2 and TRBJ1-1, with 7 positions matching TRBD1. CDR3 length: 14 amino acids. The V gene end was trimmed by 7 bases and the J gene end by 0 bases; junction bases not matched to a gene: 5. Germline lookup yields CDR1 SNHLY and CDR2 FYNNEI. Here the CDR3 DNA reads TGTGCCAGCACCAAGGGACAGATGAACACTGAAGCTTTCTTT. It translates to CASTKGQMNTEAFF.

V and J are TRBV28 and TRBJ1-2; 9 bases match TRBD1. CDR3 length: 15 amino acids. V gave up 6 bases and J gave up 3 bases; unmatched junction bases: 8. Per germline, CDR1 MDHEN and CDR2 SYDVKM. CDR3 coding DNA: TGTGCCAGCAGGTCACAGGGGGCAAATCACTATGGCTACACCTTC. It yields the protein CASRSQGANHYGYTF.

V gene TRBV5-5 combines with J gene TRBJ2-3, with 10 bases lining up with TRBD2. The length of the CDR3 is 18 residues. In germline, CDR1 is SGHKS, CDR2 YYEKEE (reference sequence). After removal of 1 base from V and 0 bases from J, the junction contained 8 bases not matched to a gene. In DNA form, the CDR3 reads TGTGCCAGCAGCTTGTTTTCGGTAGCGGGGGGTAGCACAGATACGCAGTATTTT. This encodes CASSLFSVAGGSTDTQYF.

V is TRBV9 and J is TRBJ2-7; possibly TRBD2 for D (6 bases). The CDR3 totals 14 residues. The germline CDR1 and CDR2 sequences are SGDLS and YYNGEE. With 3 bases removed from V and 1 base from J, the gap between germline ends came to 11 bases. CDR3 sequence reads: CASSGGLRSYEQYF. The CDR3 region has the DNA TGTGCCAGCAGCGGGGGACTGCGGTCCTACGAGCAGTACTTC.

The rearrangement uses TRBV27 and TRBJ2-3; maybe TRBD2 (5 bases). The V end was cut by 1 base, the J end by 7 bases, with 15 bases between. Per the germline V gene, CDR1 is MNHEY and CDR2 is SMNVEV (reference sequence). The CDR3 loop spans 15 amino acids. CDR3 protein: CASSLLVGGGHTQYF. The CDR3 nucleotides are TGTGCCAGCAGTTTATTGGTAGGAGGTGGGCATACGCAGTATTTT.

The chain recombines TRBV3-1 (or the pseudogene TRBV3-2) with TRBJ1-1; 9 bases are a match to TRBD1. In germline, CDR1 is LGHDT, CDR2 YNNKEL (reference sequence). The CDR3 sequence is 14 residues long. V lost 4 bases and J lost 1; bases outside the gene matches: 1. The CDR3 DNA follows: TGTGCCAGCAGCCGGGGACAGGGGAACACTGAAGCTTTCTTT. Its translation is CASSRGQGNTEAFF.